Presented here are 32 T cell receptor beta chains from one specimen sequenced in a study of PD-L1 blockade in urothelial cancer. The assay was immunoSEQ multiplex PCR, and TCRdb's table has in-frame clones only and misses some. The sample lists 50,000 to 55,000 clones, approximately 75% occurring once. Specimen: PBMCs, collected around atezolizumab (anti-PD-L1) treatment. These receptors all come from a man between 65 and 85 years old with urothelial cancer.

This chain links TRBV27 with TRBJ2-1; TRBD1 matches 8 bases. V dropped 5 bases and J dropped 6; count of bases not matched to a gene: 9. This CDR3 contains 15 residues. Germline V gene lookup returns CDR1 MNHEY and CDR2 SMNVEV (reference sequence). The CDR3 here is CASSPRQGSGNEQFF. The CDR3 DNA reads TGTGCCAGCAGTCCCCGACAGGGGAGTGGCAATGAGCAGTTCTTC.

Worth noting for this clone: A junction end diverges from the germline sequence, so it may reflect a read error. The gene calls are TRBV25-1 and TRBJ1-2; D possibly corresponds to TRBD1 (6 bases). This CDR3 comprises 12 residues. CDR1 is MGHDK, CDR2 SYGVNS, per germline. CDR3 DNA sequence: TGTGCCAGTAGTGGGGGGCCCCGTGGCTACACCTTC. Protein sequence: CASSGGPRGYTF.

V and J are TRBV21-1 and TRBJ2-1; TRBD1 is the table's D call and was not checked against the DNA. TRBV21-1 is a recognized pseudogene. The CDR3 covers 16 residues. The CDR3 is CASSKATFQGGDEQFF. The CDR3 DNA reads TGTGCCAGCAGCAAAGCAACCTTCCAAGGGGGCGATGAGCAGTTCTTC.

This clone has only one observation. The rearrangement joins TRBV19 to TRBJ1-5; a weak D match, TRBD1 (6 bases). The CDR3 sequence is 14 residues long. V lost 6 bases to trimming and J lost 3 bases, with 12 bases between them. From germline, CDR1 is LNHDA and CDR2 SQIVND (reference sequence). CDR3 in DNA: TGTGCCAGTAGGCAGGGGTCTTCCAATCAGCCCCAGCATTTT. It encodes CASRQGSSNQPQHF.

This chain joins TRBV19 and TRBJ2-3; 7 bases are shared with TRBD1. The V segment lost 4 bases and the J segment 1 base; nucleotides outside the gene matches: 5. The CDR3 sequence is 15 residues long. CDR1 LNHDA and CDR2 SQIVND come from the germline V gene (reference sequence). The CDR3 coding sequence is TGTGCCAGTAGTAGGCTAGGGGGCCGCACAGATACGCAGTATTTT. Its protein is CASSRLGGRTDTQYF.

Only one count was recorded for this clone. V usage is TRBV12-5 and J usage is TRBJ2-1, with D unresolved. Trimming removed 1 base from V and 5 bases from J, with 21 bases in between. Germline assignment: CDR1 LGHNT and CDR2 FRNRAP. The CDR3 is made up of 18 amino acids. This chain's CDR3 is CASGLAVFSGFPNNEQFF. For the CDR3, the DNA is TGTGCTAGTGGTTTGGCCGTTTTTTCCGGGTTCCCTAACAATGAGCAGTTCTTC.

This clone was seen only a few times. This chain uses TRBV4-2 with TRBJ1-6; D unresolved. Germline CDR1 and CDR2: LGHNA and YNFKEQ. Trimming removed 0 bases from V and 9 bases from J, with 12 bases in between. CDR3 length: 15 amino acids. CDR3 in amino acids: CASSQEPQEGSPLHF. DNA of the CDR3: TGTGCCAGCAGCCAAGAGCCGCAGGAGGGTTCACCCCTCCACTTT.

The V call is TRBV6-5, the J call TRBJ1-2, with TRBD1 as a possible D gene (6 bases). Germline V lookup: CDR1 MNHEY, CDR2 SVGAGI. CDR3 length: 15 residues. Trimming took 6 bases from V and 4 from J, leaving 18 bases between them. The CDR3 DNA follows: TGTGCCAGCAGCCAAGAACCCGGGACAATCTATGGCTACACCTTC. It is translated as CASSQEPGTIYGYTF.

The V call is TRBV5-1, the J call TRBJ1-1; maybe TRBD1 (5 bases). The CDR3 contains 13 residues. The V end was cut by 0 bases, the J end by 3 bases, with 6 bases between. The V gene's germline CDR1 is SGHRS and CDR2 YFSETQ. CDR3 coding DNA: TGCGCCAGCAGCTTGGGACAGTACACTGAAGCTTTCTTT. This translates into CASSLGQYTEAFF.

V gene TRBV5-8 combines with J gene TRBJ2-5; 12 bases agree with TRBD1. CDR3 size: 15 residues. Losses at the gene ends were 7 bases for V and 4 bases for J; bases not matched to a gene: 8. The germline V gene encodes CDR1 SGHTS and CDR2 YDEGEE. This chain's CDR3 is CASSPGQGAPETQYF. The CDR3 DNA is TGTGCCAGCTCCCCGGGACAGGGGGCACCAGAGACCCAGTACTTC.

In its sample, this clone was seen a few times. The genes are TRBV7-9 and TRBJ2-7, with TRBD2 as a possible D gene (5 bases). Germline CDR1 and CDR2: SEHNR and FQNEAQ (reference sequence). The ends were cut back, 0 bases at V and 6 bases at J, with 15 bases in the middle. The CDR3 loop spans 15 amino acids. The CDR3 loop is CASSLATDRSGEQYF. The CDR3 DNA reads TGTGCCAGCAGCTTAGCGACGGACCGGAGCGGCGAGCAGTACTTC. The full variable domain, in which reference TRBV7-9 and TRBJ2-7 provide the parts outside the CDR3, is DTGVSQNPRHKITKRGQNVTFRCDPISEHNRLYWYRQTLGQGPEFLTYFQNEAQLEKSRLLSDRFSAERPKGSFSTLEIQRTEQGDSAMYLCASSLATDRSGEQYFGPGTRLTVT.

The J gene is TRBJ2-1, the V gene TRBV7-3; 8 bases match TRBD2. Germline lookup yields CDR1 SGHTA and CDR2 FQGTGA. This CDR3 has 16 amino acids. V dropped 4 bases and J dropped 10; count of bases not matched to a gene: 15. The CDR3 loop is CASSSQSTSGGNEQFF. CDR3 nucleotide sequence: TGTGCCAGCAGCTCCCAGAGCACTAGCGGAGGGAACGAGCAGTTCTTC.

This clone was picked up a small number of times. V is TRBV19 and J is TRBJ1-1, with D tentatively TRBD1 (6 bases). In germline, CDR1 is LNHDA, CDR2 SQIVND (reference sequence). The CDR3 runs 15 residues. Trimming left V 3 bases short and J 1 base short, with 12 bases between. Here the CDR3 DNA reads TGTGCCAGTAGTATGGGTCGGGGGGCGAACACTGAAGCTTTCTTT. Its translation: CASSMGRGANTEAFF.

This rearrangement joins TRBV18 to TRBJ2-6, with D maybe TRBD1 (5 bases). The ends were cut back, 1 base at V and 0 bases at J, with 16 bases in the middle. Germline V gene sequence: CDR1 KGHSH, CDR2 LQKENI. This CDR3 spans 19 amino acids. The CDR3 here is CASSPQGKGPNSGANVLTF. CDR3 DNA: TGTGCCAGCTCACCACAGGGGAAGGGCCCAAACTCTGGGGCCAACGTCCTGACTTTC.

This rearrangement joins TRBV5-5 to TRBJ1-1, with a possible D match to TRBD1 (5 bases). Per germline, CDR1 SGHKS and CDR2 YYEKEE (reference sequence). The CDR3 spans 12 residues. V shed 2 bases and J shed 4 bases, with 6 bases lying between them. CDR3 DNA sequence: TGTGCCAGCAGCTTCGGGGGCACTGAAGCTTTCTTT. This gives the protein CASSFGGTEAFF.

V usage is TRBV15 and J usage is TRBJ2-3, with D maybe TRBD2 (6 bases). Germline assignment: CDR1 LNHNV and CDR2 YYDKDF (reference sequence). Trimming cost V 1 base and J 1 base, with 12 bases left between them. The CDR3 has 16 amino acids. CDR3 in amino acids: CATSRGGTPRTDTQYF. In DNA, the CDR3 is TGTGCCACCAGCAGAGGGGGGACTCCCCGCACAGATACGCAGTATTTT. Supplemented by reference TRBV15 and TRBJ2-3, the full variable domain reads DAMVIQNPRYQVTQFGKPVTLSCSQTLNHNVMYWYQQKSSQAPKLLFHYYDKDFNNEADTPDNFQSRRPNTSFCFLDIRSPGLGDTAMYLCATSRGGTPRTDTQYFGPGTRLTVL.

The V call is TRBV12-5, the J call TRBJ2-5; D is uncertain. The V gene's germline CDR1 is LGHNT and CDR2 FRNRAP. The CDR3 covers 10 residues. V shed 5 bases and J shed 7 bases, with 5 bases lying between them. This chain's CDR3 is CASGGGTQYF. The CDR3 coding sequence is TGTGCTAGTGGTGGCGGGACCCAGTACTTC.

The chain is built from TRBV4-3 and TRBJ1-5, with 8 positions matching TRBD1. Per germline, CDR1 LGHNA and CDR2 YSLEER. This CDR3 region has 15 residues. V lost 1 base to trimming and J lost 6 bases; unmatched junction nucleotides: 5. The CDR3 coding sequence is TGCGCCAGCAGCCAAGGGACAGGGAGAGGTCAGCCCCAGCATTTT. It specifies CASSQGTGRGQPQHF.

The CDR3 bases are TGTGCCAGCAGGGCCCTCCCAGCGGGGCTCACCGGGGAGCTGTTTTTT. Translation gives CASRALPAGLTGELFF. V gene TRBV2 combines with J gene TRBJ2-2; 7 bases fit TRBD2. The CDR3 runs 16 residues. Trimming cost V 6 bases and J 4 bases; bases outside gene matches: 11. The germline V gene encodes CDR1 SNHLY and CDR2 FYNNEI.

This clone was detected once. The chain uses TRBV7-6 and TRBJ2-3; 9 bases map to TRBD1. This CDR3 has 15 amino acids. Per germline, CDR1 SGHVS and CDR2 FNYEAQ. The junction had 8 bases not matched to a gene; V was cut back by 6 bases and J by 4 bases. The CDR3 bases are TGTGCCAGCAGTCTTACGGGACAGGGACCAGATACGCAGTATTTT. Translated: CASSLTGQGPDTQYF.

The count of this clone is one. DNA of the CDR3: TGTGCCAGCAGCCCTCAGGGTACCGGGGAGCTGTTTTTT. Its translation is CASSPQGTGELFF. V gene TRBV5-8 combines with J gene TRBJ2-2; possibly TRBD1 for D (5 bases). Looked up from germline, CDR1 is SGHTS and CDR2 is YDEGEE. The CDR3 loop spans 13 amino acids. V was cut by 4 bases and J by 5 bases, with 9 bases left in between.

CDR3 nucleotides: TGTGCCAGCAGCCATAGGCTTTTAACAGGATCGCAAGAGACCCAGTACTTC. It codes for CASSHRLLTGSQETQYF. This chain connects TRBV14 to TRBJ2-5, with D possibly being TRBD1 (5 bases). The germline V and J ends were trimmed by 3 bases and 2 bases, with 19 bases remaining between them. Germline CDR1 is SGHDN and CDR2 is FVKESK. This CDR3 spans 17 amino acids.

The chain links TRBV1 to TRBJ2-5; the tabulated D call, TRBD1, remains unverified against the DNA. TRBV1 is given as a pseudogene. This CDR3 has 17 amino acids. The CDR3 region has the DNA TGCACCAGCAGCCAAGAGAGGGACAGGGGCTACCAAGAGACCCAGTACTTC. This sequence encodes CTSSQERDRGYQETQYF.

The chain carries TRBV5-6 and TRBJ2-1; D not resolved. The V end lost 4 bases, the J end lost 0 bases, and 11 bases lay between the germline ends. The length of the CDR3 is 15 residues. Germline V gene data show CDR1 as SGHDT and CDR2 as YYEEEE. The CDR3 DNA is TGTGCCAGCAGCCCCTTGTACAGCTCCTACAATGAGCAGTTCTTC. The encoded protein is CASSPLYSSYNEQFF.

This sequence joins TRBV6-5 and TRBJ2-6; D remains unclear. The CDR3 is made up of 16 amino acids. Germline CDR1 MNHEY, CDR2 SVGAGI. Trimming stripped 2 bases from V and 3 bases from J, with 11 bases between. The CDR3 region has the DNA TGTGCCAGCAGTTACCCAGGCCAAGGTGGGGCCAACGTCCTGACTTTC. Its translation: CASSYPGQGGANVLTF.

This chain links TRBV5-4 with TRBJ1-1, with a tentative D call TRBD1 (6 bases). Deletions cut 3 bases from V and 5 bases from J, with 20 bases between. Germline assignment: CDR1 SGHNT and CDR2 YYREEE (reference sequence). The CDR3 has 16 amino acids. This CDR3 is CASSSRTDPRGTEAFF. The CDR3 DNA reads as TGTGCCAGCAGCTCTAGGACAGACCCCCGGGGAACTGAAGCTTTCTTT. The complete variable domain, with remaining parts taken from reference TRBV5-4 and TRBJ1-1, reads ETGVTQSPTHLIKTRGQQVTLRCSSQSGHNTVSWYQQALGQGPQFIFQYYREEENGRGNFPPRFSGLQFPNYSSELNVNALELDDSALYLCASSSRTDPRGTEAFFGQGTRLTVV.

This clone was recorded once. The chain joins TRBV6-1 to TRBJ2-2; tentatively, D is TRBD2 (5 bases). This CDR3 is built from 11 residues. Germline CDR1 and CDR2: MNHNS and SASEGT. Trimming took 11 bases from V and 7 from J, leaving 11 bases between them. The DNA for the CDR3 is TGTGCCTGCTCGAGGGTCGGGGAGCTGTTTTTT. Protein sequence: CACSRVGELFF.

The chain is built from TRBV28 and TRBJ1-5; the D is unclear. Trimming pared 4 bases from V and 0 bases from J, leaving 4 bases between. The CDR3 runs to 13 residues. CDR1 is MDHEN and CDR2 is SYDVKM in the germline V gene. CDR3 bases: TGTGCCAGCAGTTCTTTTAGCAATCAGCCCCAGCATTTT. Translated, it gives CASSSFSNQPQHF.

The CDR3 coding sequence is TGTGCCAGCAGTCCCCCTACAGGGGGCAACACTGAAGCTTTCTTT. Translation gives CASSPPTGGNTEAFF. This rearrangement joins TRBV28 to TRBJ1-1; 9 positions agree with TRBD1. Germline CDR1 is MDHEN and CDR2 is SYDVKM. The junction had 6 bases not matched to a gene; V was cut back by 5 bases and J by 2 bases. The CDR3 is made up of 15 amino acids.

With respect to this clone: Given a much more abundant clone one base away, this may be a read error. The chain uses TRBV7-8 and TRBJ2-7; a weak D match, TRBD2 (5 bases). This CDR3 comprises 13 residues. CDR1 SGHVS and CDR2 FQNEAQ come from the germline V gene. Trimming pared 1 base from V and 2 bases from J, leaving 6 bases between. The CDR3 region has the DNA TGTGCCAGCAGCTTAGACGGGACCTACGAGCAGTACTTC. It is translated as CASSLDGTYEQYF.

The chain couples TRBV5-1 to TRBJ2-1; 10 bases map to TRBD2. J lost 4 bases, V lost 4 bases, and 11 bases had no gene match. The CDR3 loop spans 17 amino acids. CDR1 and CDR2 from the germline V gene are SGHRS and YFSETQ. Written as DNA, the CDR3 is TGCGCCAGCAGCCCAAACCCCACTAGCGGGGCTTACAATGAGCAGTTCTTC. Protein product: CASSPNPTSGAYNEQFF.

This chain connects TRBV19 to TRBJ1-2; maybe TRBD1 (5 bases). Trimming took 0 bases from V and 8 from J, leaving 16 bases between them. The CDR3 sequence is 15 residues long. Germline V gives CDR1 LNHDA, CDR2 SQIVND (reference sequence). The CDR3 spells CASSIDRTIGEGYTF. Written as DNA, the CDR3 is TGTGCCAGTAGTATAGATCGTACGATAGGGGAAGGCTACACCTTC.